The rows below give T cell receptor beta chains drawn from one sample of a study of cytomegalovirus exposure and HLA in healthy donors. Profiled with immunoSEQ multiplex PCR; TCRdb holds only in-frame clones, not every one. The data hold about 120,000 clones, with around 80% observed a single time. The sequencing sample was made of PBMCs. These receptors all come from a young man in good health and CMV-seropositive. Both conserved end residues are part of each CDR3. Fields, in order: V gene, clone size, D gene, J gene, CDR3 protein, CDR3 DNA. A D gene is named only where the DNA matches it firmly. Rows give clone size only sometimes, using once, few, many, or a class for an expanded clone.

>TRBV5-1|NA|TRBD1|TRBJ2-2
CASSQAQGTVNTGELFF
TGCGCCAGCAGCCAGGCCCAAGGGACAGTTAACACCGGGGAGCTGTTTTTT
>TRBV28|NA|TRBD1|TRBJ1-5
CASSPGDRDQPQHF
TGTGCCAGCAGCCCTGGGGACAGGGATCAGCCCCAGCATTTT
>TRBV19|NA|TRBD1|TRBJ1-1
CASMGRGMNTEAFF
TGTGCCAGTATGGGCAGGGGGATGAACACTGAAGCTTTCTTT
>TRBV30|NA|NA|TRBJ1-6
CAWSVDSYNSPPHF
TGTGCCTGGAGTGTAGACTCCTATAATTCACCCCCCCACTTT
>TRBV2|NA|NA|TRBJ1-3
CASRRRGPQHTIYF
TGTGCCAGCAGGAGGCGGGGCCCACAACACACCATATATTTT
>TRBV7-2|NA|NA|TRBJ2-5
CASSLNSKETQYF
TGTGCCAGCAGCCTCAACAGTAAAGAGACCCAGTACTTC
>TRBV30|NA|NA|TRBJ2-5
CAWSSTGRETQYF
TGTGCCTGGAGTAGCACAGGACGAGAGACCCAGTACTTC
>TRBV9|few|NA|TRBJ2-1
CASTSLEGDNEQFF
TGTGCCAGCACCTCCCTCGAGGGGGACAATGAGCAGTTCTTC
>TRBV6-1|NA|TRBD1|TRBJ1-4
CASSEASTGVEKLFF
TGTGCCAGCAGTGAAGCGTCCACAGGGGTTGAAAAACTGTTTTTT
>TRBV13|few|TRBD1|TRBJ2-1
CASSLAGTGTNEQFF
TGTGCCAGCAGCTTAGCTGGGACAGGGACCAATGAGCAGTTCTTC
>TRBV28|NA|TRBD1|TRBJ1-1
CASSFEGAAFF
TGTGCCAGCAGTTTCGAGGGGGCAGCTTTCTTT
>TRBV9|NA|NA|TRBJ2-1
CASSARVNPNNEQFF
TGTGCCAGCAGCGCCAGGGTGAACCCCAACAATGAGCAGTTCTTC
>TRBV5-1|NA|TRBD1|TRBJ2-5
CASSLGTGGTGTQYF
TGCGCCAGCAGCTTGGGGACAGGGGGCACAGGGACCCAGTACTTC
>TRBV4-2|once|TRBD2|TRBJ2-3
CASSLSSGGAPTDTQYF
TGTGCCAGCAGTCTCTCTAGCGGGGGAGCCCCCACAGATACGCAGTATTTT
>TRBV9|once|NA|TRBJ2-5
CASSPGGSPETQYF
TGTGCCAGCAGCCCCGGAGGGAGTCCAGAGACCCAGTACTTC
>TRBV9|few|NA|TRBJ1-1
CASSVDPLAGRTEAFF
TGTGCCAGCAGCGTAGACCCCCTGGCGGGGCGCACTGAAGCTTTCTTT
>TRBV28|NA|TRBD1|TRBJ1-2
CASSSGQGNYGYTF
TGTGCCAGCAGTTCGGGACAGGGGAACTATGGCTACACCTTC
>TRBV4-1|once|TRBD1|TRBJ1-1
CASSQGGARGLSEAFF
TGCGCCAGCAGCCAAGGAGGGGCCAGGGGGCTCTCTGAAGCTTTCTTT
>TRBV2|NA|NA|TRBJ2-7
CASSVEGASYEQYF
TGTGCCAGCAGTGTCGAAGGGGCCAGCTACGAGCAGTACTTC
>TRBV5-1|NA|NA|TRBJ2-2
CASRVDSENTGELFF
TGCGCCAGCAGGGTAGACAGCGAAAACACCGGGGAGCTGTTTTTT
>TRBV7-9|few|NA|TRBJ1-2
CASSSSGEGGYTF
TGTGCCAGCAGCTCATCAGGGGAAGGTGGCTACACCTTC
>TRBV10-3|NA|NA|TRBJ2-5
CAISVGAGRLEGETQYF
TGTGCCATCAGTGTCGGGGCAGGGAGGTTGGAAGGAGAGACCCAGTACTTC
>TRBV28|NA|NA|TRBJ2-3
CASSPSIEASDTQYF
TGTGCCAGCAGCCCCAGCATTGAGGCCTCAGATACGCAGTATTTT
>TRBV5-6|NA|TRBD1|TRBJ2-7
CASSKAGTGATSLYEQYF
TGTGCCAGCAGCAAAGCCGGGACAGGGGCAACATCCCTATACGAGCAGTACTTC
>TRBV25-1|NA|NA|TRBJ2-4
CASSEQAVNIQYF
TGTGCCAGCAGTGAGCAAGCGGTAAACATTCAGTACTTC
>TRBV28|once|NA|TRBJ1-4
CASTLGRTNEKLFF
TGTGCCAGCACCCTCGGGAGAACTAATGAAAAACTGTTTTTT